Below, 2 T cell receptor beta chains from the same sample are listed, as sequenced in a study of blood T cell repertoires in COVID-19. Sequencing used immunoSEQ multiplex PCR; TCRdb keeps in-frame clones, though not all of them. The sample records a few hundred thousand clones, around nine tenths being singletons. Sequenced input: PBMCs or T cells enriched from blood (not recorded which). These receptors were collected from a woman aged 30 to 39 who had recovered from COVID-19.

The chain recombines TRBV7-2 with TRBJ2-1; TRBD2 aligns across 10 bases. The CDR3 sequence is 18 residues long. J gave up 10 bases and V 5 bases, and 20 bases lay outside the gene matches. Germline CDR1 is SGHTA and CDR2 is FQGNSA. CDR3 sequence reads: CASSLIAGGHAEPHEQFF. The CDR3 nucleotides are TGTGCCAGCAGCCTGATAGCGGGGGGACACGCCGAGCCCCACGAGCAGTTCTTC.

The chain carries TRBV4-2 and TRBJ2-7, with TRBD1 identical over 7 bases. The J call is in doubt because the DNA end fits TRBJ2-5 better. This CDR3 has 14 residues. The V gene's germline CDR1 is LGHNA and CDR2 YNFKEQ. The CDR3 loop reads CASSHRQGVKTQYF. The CDR3 region has the DNA TGTGCCAGCAGCCATCGACAGGGAGTGAAGACCCAGTACTTC.